This T cell receptor beta chain emerged from a study of a mutant IDH1 vaccine in newly diagnosed glioma. Study information: Pretreatment consisted of radiotherapy, temozolomide, or both, with most receiving both.

In the case of this clone: What it recognizes is unknown.

V dropped 4 bases and J dropped 2 bases, with 14 bases sitting between them. CDR1 LNHDA and CDR2 SQIVND come from the germline V gene (reference sequence). This CDR3 spans 16 amino acids. The table came from immunoSEQ multiplex PCR; TCRdb's copy has only in-frame clones and leaves some out. The sample shows 95,000 to 120,000 clones, roughly 90% of them seen only once. Indicated time point: week 11, during vaccination. The investigators gave 300 ug of mutant IDH1 20-mer peptide in each vaccine dose, together with topical imiquimod. This TCR came from a woman in her fifties or sixties with glioma. The sample here was PBMCs, taken from a glioma patient whose treatment included an IDH1 peptide vaccine. The V and J genes are TRBV19 and TRBJ1-4; D is unresolved. CDR3 amino acids: CASSTGRSRTNEKLFF. As DNA, the CDR3 is TGTGCCAGTAGTACCGGACGATCGAGGACTAATGAAAAACTGTTTTTT.